This TCR beta chain emerged from a study of post-analysis software for immune sequencing data. General study points: Controls had significantly higher normalized Chao1 diversity than multiple sclerosis patients. Patients showed TRBV5-6, TRBV5-1 and TRBV20-1 among a handful of TRBV segments more frequent than in controls.

Prepared libraries of TCR beta cDNA carried unique molecular identifiers. TCRdb re-called the PCR reads through MiXCR, storing one row per CDR3 protein. The sample has approximately 730,000 distinct CDR3 sequences; roughly 50% are singletons. Germline-derived CDR1 and CDR2 are MNHEY and SVGEGT. The V end was cut by 7 bases, the J end by 1 base, with 14 bases between. This CDR3 comprises 14 residues. In the case of this clonotype: As yet, its antigen is unknown.

This clonotype was sampled from a girl under 18 with multiple sclerosis. Sample: blood. V and J are TRBV6-2 or TRBV6-3 and TRBJ2-7; D uncertain. Here the CDR3 reads CASTLLGLSYEQYF. DNA for the CDR3: TGTGCCAGCACCTTACTTGGTCTATCCTACGAGCAGTACTTC.